This record covers a single T cell receptor beta chain. This record comes from a study of blood T cell repertoires in COVID-19. The CDR3 totals 14 residues. J gave up 6 bases and V 5 bases, and 7 bases lay outside the gene matches. The germline V gene has CDR1 MDHEN and CDR2 SYDVKM. Authors' processing steps: Using reference gene primer amplification, nucleated cell counts were estimated. Some clones are missing from TCRdb's copy, which holds only in-frame ones; the method was immunoSEQ multiplex PCR. The V and J calls and clone size were taken over from that table, and D and trimming were inferred from the DNA. The profile shows 85,000 to 100,000 clones, less than 85% of them singletons.

The receptor comes from a woman aged 55-69 years with acute or convalescent COVID-19. Sequencing was carried out using peripheral blood. The chain employs TRBV28 and TRBJ2-1; 7 bases map to TRBD1. The CDR3 loop is CASSLPGQFNEQFF. The DNA for the CDR3 is TGTGCCAGCAGTCTTCCGGGACAGTTCAATGAGCAGTTCTTC.